This TCR beta chain is from a study of shared clonotypes between healthy human individuals. Overall study: Donors had three CD4 naive, three CD4 memory, two CD8 naive and one CD8 memory plate apiece.

The authors loaded around 220 ng DNA, about 30,000 T cell genomes, into sorted-subset replicate PCRs. Libraries were prepared by immunoSEQ multiplex PCR; TCRdb keeps only in-frame clonotypes and omits some of them. The sample has some 2,100,000 clones, around 95% seen once. There are 15 residues in the CDR3. Germline V gene lookup returns CDR1 SGHRS and CDR2 YFSETQ. The V end was cut by 4 bases, the J end by 2 bases, with 16 bases between. Study-level points and caveats: For sorted subsets, rarefaction showed incomplete sequencing despite large depth. Blood alone was sampled, and tissue repertoires likely differ.

This clone was observed once. Its target is unknown. The sequence derives from a man younger than 35 in good health. The genes are TRBV5-1 and TRBJ2-7; D is possibly TRBD1 or TRBD2 (5 bases each). The specimen was naive CD4+ T cells sorted from blood. As to subset: CD45RA+ positively selected. CDR3: CASSARDGQTYEQYF. DNA of the CDR3: TGCGCCAGCAGCGCTAGGGACGGCCAGACCTACGAGCAGTACTTC.